This T cell receptor beta chain was observed in a study of T cell clonotyping in hematopoietic cell transplantation. This table comes from immunoSEQ multiplex PCR, and its TCRdb copy is limited to in-frame clones, with some not included. The sample yields fewer than 20,000 clones, 90% to 95% seen once. Time point defined: recipient sample about 28 days before transplant, after cytoreduction. This clonotype was sampled from a man in his late teens or twenties with biphenotypic leukemia. Some clones in this sample may be carry-over from other donors' samples. The sequencing here drew on peripheral blood mononuclear cells, taken before stem cell transplant.

Written as DNA, the CDR3 is TGTGCCAGCAGCTTAGTAGCCCCACAGGGACCGAACACTGAAGCTTTCTTT. Its protein product is CASSLVAPQGPNTEAFF. The chain links TRBV7-2 to TRBJ1-1, with TRBD1 as a possible D gene (6 bases). In germline, CDR1 is SGHTA, CDR2 FQGNSA. CDR3 length: 17 residues. Between the trimmed V and J ends, which lost 1 base and 1 base, there was a span of 16 bases.